Detailed here is one TCR beta chain. The antigen is not known. This specimen comes from a study of T-cell memory formation after mild COVID-19. Study details: TCR clusters were mostly confined to one donor each.

Germline V lookup: CDR1 MNHEY, CDR2 SVGAGI. V lost 0 bases and J lost 8, with 10 bases in between. The length of the CDR3 is 13 residues. One entry per CDR3 protein, called by TCRdb with MiXCR from the 5' RACE reads. The data hold 150,000 to 200,000 distinct CDR3 sequences, with more than 12% observed a single time. Overall study findings and caveats: CD4/CD8 balance characterized clones contracting day 15 to 85, and CD4+ skew characterized later expanders. Researchers found some responding clones in pre-infection memory, a sign that cross-reactive memory joined.

This TCR was recovered from an adult woman who had mild COVID-19 (a few samples of this study predate the infection). Cell type and time point are not known. The genes are TRBV6-5 and TRBJ1-2; the D is unclear. Sequences were obtained from PBMCs or a T cell subset sorted from them (not recorded which). CDR3 protein: CASSYSSPQGYTF. CDR3 bases: TGTGCCAGCAGTTACTCGTCACCACAAGGCTACACCTTC.